Sequencing of this TCR beta chain was carried out in a study of T cell clonality in common variable immunodeficiency (dated by TCRdb to the mid-2010s). Beyond this particular receptor, the publication reports: Despite equal DNA input, controls averaged about 81,820 unique sequences per sample versus about 31,547 in CVID samples. CVID subjects shared fewer TCRbeta clones with each other than healthy controls did (p < 0.0001). Reportedly, TCRbeta sequences from CVID had fewer deletions and N-nucleotide insertions, and highly modified clones with 13 or more V deletions were absent from CVID. TCRbeta clonality was higher in CVID subjects than in healthy controls (t-test p = 0.018), and the increase was most characteristic of about a third of subjects. According to the authors, figuring out what caused the increased clonality in CVID would require sequencing the repertoires of T cell subpopulations. Differences among patients in the CVID cohort limited the correlations between repertoire features and clinical complications.

Most of the CVID patients and most of the healthy controls were of Caucasian heritage. Heparinized peripheral whole blood samples of about 5 to 8.5 ml were obtained from each donor. Genomic DNA from adults with common variable immune deficiency (CVID) and from healthy adult controls was the source for sequencing TCRbeta CDR3 repertoires. A total of some 22 healthy adult volunteers (about twelve female and ten or so male; age range roughly 20 to 75 years, mean age approximately 34) were included in the control group. Diluted blood was density-centrifuged over Hypaque 1077 or Ficoll-Paque to isolate peripheral blood mononuclear cells. Genomic DNA was obtained from unsorted mononuclear cells using either Qiagen column purification or a centrifugation-based method. Counted from cysteine to phenylalanine, this CDR3 has 15 amino acids. The DNA shown is the part of the CDR3 that was read: 36 bases, in frame from base 1. The germline ends are 8 bases apart after V is trimmed by 3 bases and J by 0 bases. Reading the germline V gene (reference sequence) gives CDR1 LNHDA and CDR2 SQIVND.

The sample holds many counts of this clone. Its antigen is unknown. The CDR3 extends 3 residues past the end of the read, so its final part is completed from the germline J gene. Equivalent amounts of genomic DNA from CVID and control samples were used as sequencing input. For every sample, a 60 bp segment covering the rearranged TCRbeta CDR3 region was amplified and then sequenced. The immunoSEQ assay, a bias-corrected multiplex PCR combined with high-throughput sequencing, was used for TCRbeta amplification. The paper's data handling went like this. Every unique nucleotide sequence was considered a clone and was annotated with V, D and J genes, copy number and frequency. Sequences were labeled productive if in frame, and non-productive if out of frame or containing stop codons. Clonality was calculated from Shannon's entropy as previously described. The predicted amino acid sequences of productive clones were used to derive mean CDR3 Kyte-Doolittle hydropathy. Scaled V gene usage was hierarchically clustered using Manhattan distance and complete linkage with the R hclust function. Sharing of clones by CDR3 amino acid sequence was evaluated by resampling 12 repertoires per group over 100 rounds. The repertoires were searched for over 55 published EBV-specific and approximately 240 published CMV-specific TCRbeta sequences. Two CVID samples yielding fewer than 10,000 sequences were excluded from analysis, leaving fewer than 50 CVID repertoires. The clones in this table, taken by TCRdb from immuneACCESS, are in-frame only. Not every clone is retained; where verified, under half of the shortfall comes from an unresolved V gene, and the cause of the rest is unknown. From that table come the V and J calls and clone size; the DNA was used to work out D and trimming. This sample includes about 60,000 clones, and none of them was observed just once. The ten largest clones take up around 1.7% of the sample.

The source is a person aged 18 to 70 in good health. This chain joins TRBV19 to TRBJ2-2; the D gene is possibly TRBD1, with 6 bases matching. The sample was peripheral blood mononuclear cells. CDR3 DNA, as far as it was read: TGTGCCAGTAGTATCTGGACAGCGAACACCGGGGAG. This encodes CASSIWTANTGE. The full CDR3 sequence reads CASSIWTANTGELFF.